The next 26 T cell receptor beta chains were all read from a single sample in a study of shared clonotypes between healthy human individuals. Clones were sequenced by immunoSEQ multiplex PCR, and TCRdb holds only the in-frame ones, with some missing. The sample has 800,000 to 950,000 clones, 95% to 97% seen once. Naivety among CD8 cells was defined by CD45RO negativity and positive CCR7 selection, thereby excluding terminally differentiated effector memory CD45RA+ cells. Source material: naive CD8+ T cells sorted from blood. The receptors shown here come from a man in his thirties or forties in good health.

This chain joins TRBV15 and TRBJ2-3, with D possibly matching TRBD1 (5 bases). This CDR3 comprises 12 residues. Trimming shortened V by 8 bases and J by 2 bases, and 8 bases separated the two germline ends. Germline loops: CDR1 LNHNV, CDR2 YYDKDF (reference sequence). CDR3 DNA: TGTGCCACCGCAGGGTACACAGATACGCAGTATTTT. Its protein product is CATAGYTDTQYF.

This chain connects TRBV9 to TRBJ1-1; D perhaps matches TRBD1 (5 bases). From germline, CDR1 is SGDLS and CDR2 YYNGEE. The V and J ends lost 3 bases and 4 bases respectively, with 10 bases between them. The CDR3 runs 13 residues. As DNA, the CDR3 is TGTGCCAGCAGCGACAGCAGGGCCACTGAAGCTTTCTTT. Its protein is CASSDSRATEAFF.

The chain is built from TRBV7-9 and TRBJ2-6, with 7 bases that match TRBD1. CDR1 and CDR2 from the germline V gene are SEHNR and FQNEAQ (reference sequence). Germline trimming cut 2 bases from V and 0 bases from J; bases unmatched to any gene: 10. This CDR3 spans 19 amino acids. For the CDR3, the DNA is TGTGCCAGCAGCTTACCCAACGGACAGGCTCCCTCTGGGGCCAACGTCCTGACTTTC. Its translation is CASSLPNGQAPSGANVLTF.

The chain is built from TRBV28 and TRBJ2-1, with 9 bases aligning to TRBD2. Per germline, CDR1 MDHEN and CDR2 SYDVKM. V shed 8 bases, J shed 8 bases, and the junction held 13 bases outside the gene matches. This CDR3 comprises 15 residues. Written as DNA, the CDR3 is TGTGCCAGCGGGACGCGGGAGGGCCTAAACGATGAGCAGTTCTTC. Protein product: CASGTREGLNDEQFF.

Comments on this clone: This sample includes further DNA sequences coding for the same CDR3. The rearrangement uses TRBV9 and TRBJ2-7; 10 nucleotides align to TRBD1. Per the germline V gene, CDR1 is SGDLS and CDR2 is YYNGEE. Germline trimming cut 2 bases from V and 5 bases from J; bases unmatched to any gene: 4. The CDR3 contains 14 residues. The DNA of the CDR3 is TGTGCCAGCAGCGTCCGGGACAGGGGCCACGAGCAGTACTTC. Its translation: CASSVRDRGHEQYF.

The V gene is TRBV28, the J gene TRBJ2-1, with unresolved D. CDR1 MDHEN and CDR2 SYDVKM come from the germline V gene. Trimming took 5 bases from V and 5 from J, leaving 10 bases between them. This CDR3 contains 13 residues. The CDR3 loop reads CASSKYWNNEQFF. The DNA for the CDR3 is TGTGCCAGCAGTAAATACTGGAACAATGAGCAGTTCTTC. The full variable domain, completed using reference TRBV28 and TRBJ2-1, is DVKVTQSSRYLVKRTGEKVFLECVQDMDHENMFWYRQDPGLGLRLIYFSYDVKMKEKGDIPEGYSVSREKKERFSLILESASTNQTSMYLCASSKYWNNEQFFGPGTRLTVL.

The V call is TRBV7-2, the J call TRBJ2-7; 12 positions agree with TRBD2. Trimming cost V 6 bases and J 2 bases; bases outside gene matches: 5. Germline CDR1 SGHTA, CDR2 FQGNSA. The length of the CDR3 is 15 residues. The CDR3 bases are TGTGCCAGCAGTCCTCTAGCGGGAGGGGCCTACGAGCAGTACTTC. This codes for CASSPLAGGAYEQYF. Supplemented by reference TRBV7-2 and TRBJ2-7, the full variable domain reads GAGVSQSPSNKVTEKGKDVELRCDPISGHTALYWYRQSLGQGLEFLIYFQGNSAPDKSGLPSDRFSAERTGGSVSTLTIQRTQQEDSAVYLCASSPLAGGAYEQYFGPGTRLTVT.

The CDR3 DNA sequence: TGTGCCAGCAGGGGGACTGTGGACTTCTACGAGCAGTACTTC. It translates to CASRGTVDFYEQYF. The chain combines TRBV6-5 with TRBJ2-7; D possibly corresponds to TRBD2 (6 bases). Germline CDR1 reads MNHEY; CDR2 reads SVGAGI. This CDR3 is built from 14 residues. Trimming shortened V by 6 bases and J by 3 bases, and 15 bases separated the two germline ends.

The rearrangement links TRBV6-5 to TRBJ1-1; D not certain. Trimming took 2 bases from V and 2 from J, leaving 6 bases between them. The CDR3 runs 13 residues. Germline V gene sequence: CDR1 MNHEY, CDR2 SVGAGI. The CDR3, as DNA: TGTGCCAGCAGTTACGTCCTCAACACTGAAGCTTTCTTT. It is translated as CASSYVLNTEAFF.

The chain links TRBV2 to TRBJ2-6; D unresolved. The germline V gene encodes CDR1 SNHLY and CDR2 FYNNEI. The V end was cut by 4 bases, the J end by 1 base, with 11 bases between. This CDR3 has 16 amino acids. CDR3 in DNA: TGTGCCAGCAGTGGGTATCGGGCTTCTGGGGCCAACGTCCTGACTTTC. Residues: CASSGYRASGANVLTF.

This clone was observed once. This chain connects TRBV7-9 to TRBJ1-2, with D unclear. CDR3 length: 14 amino acids. Germline values: CDR1 SEHNR, CDR2 FQNEAQ (reference sequence). V lost 5 bases and J 4 bases, leaving 14 bases between the germline ends. CDR3 sequence reads: CASSLDSTIYGYTF. The CDR3 nucleotides are TGTGCCAGCAGCCTGGACTCCACCATCTATGGCTACACCTTC.

This clone was seen only once. The chain couples TRBV7-9 to TRBJ2-1; 8 bases align to TRBD1. Germline-derived CDR1 and CDR2 are SEHNR and FQNEAQ (reference sequence). CDR3 size: 13 residues. J lost 6 bases, V lost 5 bases, and 3 bases had no gene match. In nucleotides, the CDR3 is TGTGCCAGCAGCCCGCAGGGGGCCAATGAGCAGTTCTTC. This encodes CASSPQGANEQFF.

The chain carries TRBV5-1 and TRBJ2-7, with a weak D call TRBD2 (5 bases). This CDR3 region has 13 residues. V was pared by 3 bases and J by 3 bases, with 10 bases between. The germline CDR1 and CDR2 sequences are SGHRS and YFSETQ. The CDR3: CASSWTVNYEQYF. CDR3 sequence (DNA): TGCGCCAGCAGCTGGACTGTGAACTACGAGCAGTACTTC.

With respect to this clone: Other DNA sequences in this sample translate to the same CDR3. The rearrangement joins TRBV5-5 to TRBJ2-7; D ambiguous. This CDR3 spans 12 amino acids. Germline loops: CDR1 SGHKS, CDR2 YYEKEE (reference sequence). Trimming left V 4 bases short and J 7 bases short, with 12 bases between. The CDR3 nucleotides are TGTGCCAGCAGCCCCCCGTCAGGAGAGCAGTACTTC. Protein sequence: CASSPPSGEQYF.

This clone was picked up one time. The J gene is TRBJ2-1, the V gene TRBV7-9; TRBD2 matches at 9 bases. Germline CDR1 is SEHNR and CDR2 is FQNEAQ (reference sequence). This CDR3 comprises 16 residues. The ends lost 5 bases at V and 5 bases at J; junction bases unmatched: 10. The CDR3 nucleotides are TGTGCCAGCAGCCCCCAGACGACTAGCGGAAACAATGAGCAGTTCTTC. It yields the protein CASSPQTTSGNNEQFF.

This chain uses TRBV5-5 with TRBJ2-5; 9 nucleotides align to TRBD2. Trimming cost V 2 bases and J 5 bases; bases outside gene matches: 10. The CDR3 totals 16 residues. Germline CDR1 SGHKS, CDR2 YYEKEE (reference sequence). The CDR3 sequence: CASSLATSGLLETQYF. CDR3 DNA: TGTGCCAGCAGCTTAGCGACTAGCGGCCTCCTGGAGACCCAGTACTTC.

This clone was recorded only once. This chain joins TRBV6-1 and TRBJ2-7; TRBD1 agrees at 9 bases. The germline V gene encodes CDR1 MNHNS and CDR2 SASEGT. With V trimmed by 4 bases and J by 4 bases, 2 bases remained unmatched. The CDR3 runs to 13 residues. CDR3 sequence reads: CASSGTGVYEQYF. Here the CDR3 DNA reads TGTGCCAGCAGTGGGACAGGGGTATACGAGCAGTACTTC.

The rearrangement joins TRBV11-2 to TRBJ2-7; D possibly corresponds to TRBD2 (5 bases). Trimming left V 5 bases short and J 2 bases short, with 16 bases between. The CDR3 sequence is 15 residues long. Germline V gives CDR1 SGHAT, CDR2 FQNNGV. The CDR3 DNA follows: TGTGCCAGCAGCCACGTAAGGGTCGGGGCCTACGAGCAGTACTTC. It encodes CASSHVRVGAYEQYF.

This clone was counted once. The rearrangement joins TRBV29-1 to TRBJ2-7; D is perhaps TRBD1 (5 bases). The CDR3 has 13 amino acids. Germline-derived CDR1 and CDR2 are SQVTM and ANQGSEA. Trimming removed 4 bases at V and 3 bases at J, with 13 bases between. CDR3 in amino acids: CSVVWVGHYEQYF. In DNA form, the CDR3 reads TGCAGCGTTGTGTGGGTGGGGCACTACGAGCAGTACTTC.

The rearrangement uses TRBV2 and TRBJ2-7; TRBD2 matches at 12 bases. The germline CDR1 and CDR2 sequences are SNHLY and FYNNEI. The CDR3 length is 14 residues. Unmatched junction bases numbered 3, after V lost 8 bases and J lost 1 base. The CDR3 DNA is TGTGCCAGCGGGGGGACTAGCGGGTCCTACGAGCAGTACTTC. It encodes CASGGTSGSYEQYF.

The chain is built from TRBV27 and TRBJ2-2; D not resolved. Trimming left V 7 bases short and J 7 bases short, with 13 bases between. This CDR3 is 13 amino acids long. Germline V lookup: CDR1 MNHEY, CDR2 SMNVEV (reference sequence). Here the CDR3 reads CASMFYGLGELFF. The CDR3 DNA reads TGTGCCAGCATGTTCTATGGGCTCGGGGAGCTGTTTTTT.

This chain joins TRBV19 and TRBJ2-7; no firm D call. V was clipped by 5 bases and J by 2 bases, with 16 bases between them. Germline V gene lookup returns CDR1 LNHDA and CDR2 SQIVND (reference sequence). CDR3 length equals 15 residues. The CDR3 loop reads CASSSAVWTTYEQYF. For the CDR3, the DNA is TGTGCCAGTAGTTCCGCCGTTTGGACCACCTACGAGCAGTACTTC.

This clone was counted once. This rearrangement joins TRBV9 to TRBJ2-3; D possibly matches TRBD1 or TRBD2 (5 bases each). The V end lost 0 bases, the J end lost 3 bases, and 8 bases lay between the germline ends. Germline V gives CDR1 SGDLS, CDR2 YYNGEE. This CDR3 contains 14 residues. The CDR3 sequence is CASSVGDGTDTQYF. The DNA of the CDR3 is TGTGCCAGCAGCGTAGGGGACGGTACAGATACGCAGTATTTT.

This rearrangement joins TRBV11-2 to TRBJ2-7; 10 nucleotides line up with TRBD2. Germline CDR1 SGHAT, CDR2 FQNNGV. The V segment lost 5 bases and the J segment 4 bases; nucleotides outside the gene matches: 14. The CDR3 extends over 17 amino acids. The CDR3 DNA is TGTGCCAGCAGCCATAGCCGGCTAGCGGGAGCACATTACGAGCAGTACTTC. It yields the protein CASSHSRLAGAHYEQYF.

J is TRBJ2-7 and V is TRBV5-5; tentatively, D is TRBD1 (6 bases). CDR3 size: 15 residues. CDR1 is SGHKS, CDR2 YYEKEE, per germline (reference sequence). Trimming stripped 4 bases from V and 0 bases from J, with 14 bases between. CDR3 residues: CASSHRGQNSYEQYF. In DNA, the CDR3 is TGTGCCAGCAGCCATCGTGGACAGAACTCCTACGAGCAGTACTTC. The whole variable domain, filled in from reference TRBV5-5 and TRBJ2-7, reads DAGVTQSPTHLIKTRGQQVTLRCSPISGHKSVSWYQQVLGQGPQFIFQYYEKEERGRGNFPDRFSARQFPNYSSELNVNALLLGDSALYLCASSHRGQNSYEQYFGPGTRLTVT.

V usage is TRBV19 and J usage is TRBJ2-5; 13 bases map to TRBD2. Germline V lookup: CDR1 LNHDA, CDR2 SQIVND (reference sequence). The CDR3 consists of 18 residues. Losses at the gene ends were 1 base for V and 5 bases for J; bases not matched to a gene: 10. CDR3 in DNA: TGTGCCAGTAGTATAGTCCTCACTAGCGGGAGGGCCTTGGAGACCCAGTACTTC. As protein: CASSIVLTSGRALETQYF.